The rows below give T cell receptor beta chains drawn from one sample of a study of T cells in Graves' hyperthyroidism and ophthalmopathy. One entry per CDR3 protein results from TCRdb running MiXCR on the multiplex PCR reads. The sample shows hundreds of thousands of distinct CDR3 sequences, roughly 15% of them seen only once. Source material: blood. These receptor sequences come from a man younger than 35 with Graves' ophthalmopathy. The CDR3 runs from the conserved cysteine through the conserved F or W. A D gene is named only where the DNA matches it firmly. Expanded clones are given a class, and other clones once, few, many or no size at all.

v_gene,j_gene,abundance,d_gene,CDR3nt,CDR3aa
TRBV7-9,TRBJ1-1,many,.,TGTGCCAGCAGCTTAGAGCCGACGGGGGGCAAGGACACTGAAGCTTTCTTT,CASSLEPTGGKDTEAFF
TRBV29-1,TRBJ2-1,many,TRBD2,TGCAGTGTTAGCGGGAGCTCCTACAATGAGCAGTTCTTC,CSVSGSSYNEQFF
TRBV28,TRBJ2-7,many,.,TGTGCCAGCATCGAAGCCTCATCCTACGAGCAGTACTTC,CASIEASSYEQYF
TRBV6-1,TRBJ1-2,many,.,TGTGCCAGCAGTTTCAACCCGTCCGGGAACTATGGCTACACCTTC,CASSFNPSGNYGYTF
TRBV20-1,TRBJ2-7,many,.,TGCAGTGCTAGAGCAGGACTCCTTCAGGCCTACGAGCAGTACTTC,CSARAGLLQAYEQYF
TRBV12-3/TRBV12-4,TRBJ1-2,many,TRBD1,TGTGCCAGCAGTGGGGGGACAGGGGGCGGCTATGGCTACACCTTC,CASSGGTGGGYGYTF
TRBV27,TRBJ2-7,few,.,TGTGCCAGCAGTTTAAAACCCACCGGGCGGTCCTACGAGCAGTACTTC,CASSLKPTGRSYEQYF
TRBV20-1,TRBJ1-3,.,TRBD1,TGCAGTGCTAGATCCCACCGGGACAGGGGGCGCGACCCTGGAAACACCATATATTTT,CSARSHRDRGRDPGNTIYF
TRBV5-6,TRBJ1-1,many,.,TGTGCCAGCAGCTTGAGAGGGGGAACTGAAGCTTTCTTT,CASSLRGGTEAFF
TRBV6-4,TRBJ2-3,.,.,TGTGCCAGCAGTGAAGACAGACGTTTTTCTAGCACAGATACGCAGTATTTT,CASSEDRRFSSTDTQYF
TRBV20-1,TRBJ2-2,many,TRBD1,TGCAGTGCTAACAGGGGGAACACCGGGGAGCTGTTTTTT,CSANRGNTGELFF
TRBV6-1,TRBJ1-1,many,TRBD1,TGTGCCACGGGACAGGGTGACACTGAAGCTTTCTTT,CATGQGDTEAFF
TRBV2,TRBJ2-7,few,TRBD2,TGTGCCATTACCCCGGGACTAGCAGTCGAGCAGTACTTC,CAITPGLAVEQYF
TRBV5-1,TRBJ2-1,many,.,TGCGCCAGCAGCTTATGGGAGGATGTTCACAATGAGCAGTTCTTC,CASSLWEDVHNEQFF
TRBV6-1,TRBJ1-5,many,.,TGTGCCAGCAGTTACGGCGGGGGCAATCAGCCCCAGCATTTT,CASSYGGGNQPQHF
TRBV9,TRBJ2-3,.,TRBD2,TGTGCCAGCAGTGGGGGGGTAACAGATACGCAGTATTTT,CASSGGVTDTQYF
TRBV10-2,TRBJ1-4,few,TRBD1,TGCGCCAGCGGATCCAGGACAGGGGATAATGAAAAACTGTTTTTT,CASGSRTGDNEKLFF
TRBV27,TRBJ1-6,few,.,TGTGCCAGCAGTTTCGAACCAGGCTTTAGGCATTCACCCCTCCACTTT,CASSFEPGFRHSPLHF
TRBV12-3/TRBV12-4,TRBJ2-3,many,TRBD2,TGTGCCAGCATTTTGACTAGCCTGACAGATACGCAGTATTTT,CASILTSLTDTQYF